What follows are 29 T cell receptor beta chains derived from one specimen sequenced in a study of Graves' ophthalmopathy and Graves' hyperthyroidism. TCR beta CDR3 regions were amplified from RNA transcripts. Scientists carried out first-round RT-PCR using HTBI primers and then a second-round multiplex PCR. Via MiXCR, TCRdb re-called the multiplex PCR reads, giving one row per CDR3 protein. Of under 400,000 distinct CDR3 sequences listed, 15% to 20% are singletons. The source material was peripheral blood. These receptors originate from an adult man with Graves' ophthalmopathy.

J is TRBJ1-5 and V is TRBV6-1, with D unclear. Trimming stripped 1 base from V and 6 bases from J, with 10 bases between. CDR3 length: 14 amino acids. Germline V gene lookup returns CDR1 MNHNS and CDR2 SASEGT. CDR3: CASSEGAEGQPQHF. DNA of the CDR3: TGTGCCAGCAGTGAAGGGGCAGAGGGTCAGCCCCAGCATTTT.

V usage is TRBV24-1 and J usage is TRBJ2-7; unclear D gene. V lost 4 bases to trimming and J lost 6 bases, with 6 bases between them. The CDR3 is 11 amino acids. Germline V gene data show CDR1 as KGHDR and CDR2 as SFDVKD. CDR3 protein: CATSEGPEQYF. Here the CDR3 DNA reads TGTGCCACCAGTGAAGGGCCCGAGCAGTACTTC.

The rearrangement joins TRBV11-2 to TRBJ2-2; the match to TRBD2 covers 11 bases. Looked up from germline, CDR1 is SGHAT and CDR2 is FQNNGV. Trimming at V came to 5 bases and at J to 0 bases, leaving 11 bases not matched to a gene. The length of the CDR3 is 19 residues. This chain's CDR3 is CASSEWGTSGYANTGELFF. The CDR3 DNA sequence: TGTGCCAGCAGCGAATGGGGGACTAGCGGATACGCGAACACCGGGGAGCTGTTTTTT.

This clonotype was counted between two and nine times. V usage is TRBV14 and J usage is TRBJ2-5; 8 bases map to TRBD1. Trimming cost V 4 bases and J 2 bases; bases outside gene matches: 12. Germline values: CDR1 SGHDN, CDR2 FVKESK. The CDR3 length is 17 residues. CDR3 residues: CASSPFWGTGIQETQYF. The CDR3 nucleotides read TGTGCCAGCAGCCCATTTTGGGGGACAGGCATACAAGAGACCCAGTACTTC.

This clonotype was seen repeatedly, ten times or more. V gene TRBV2 combines with J gene TRBJ2-7; no firm D call. The V and J ends lost 4 bases and 4 bases respectively, with 8 bases between them. Germline V gene data show CDR1 as SNHLY and CDR2 as FYNNEI. CDR3 length: 12 amino acids. The CDR3 nucleotides are TGTGCCAGCAGTGTCTCTAGGTACGAGCAGTACTTC. Translation: CASSVSRYEQYF.

This clonotype was recorded at least ten times. This chain connects TRBV12-3 or TRBV12-4 to TRBJ2-7; TRBD1 matches 7 bases. V gave up 7 bases and J gave up 7 bases; unmatched junction bases: 10. The length of the CDR3 is 13 residues. The CDR3 sequence is CASTPSTGREQYF. CDR3 in DNA: TGTGCCAGCACCCCTTCGACAGGGCGGGAGCAGTACTTC.

This chain links TRBV12-3 or TRBV12-4 with TRBJ1-2; weak D call: TRBD1 (5 bases). The CDR3 length is 12 residues. V shed 1 base and J shed 8 bases, with 8 bases lying between them. Here the CDR3 reads CASSLGRAGYTF. Here the CDR3 DNA reads TGTGCCAGCAGTTTAGGCAGGGCGGGCTACACCTTC.

This clonotype was seen many times. The chain links TRBV11-2 to TRBJ2-7, with 8 bases identical to TRBD1. From germline, CDR1 is SGHAT and CDR2 FQNNGV. This CDR3 contains 15 residues. V was pared by 6 bases and J by 3 bases, with 10 bases of the junction left unmatched. The CDR3 DNA reads TGTGCCAGCAGTAGGGATGGACAGGGTCTCTACGAGCAGTACTTC. Its translation: CASSRDGQGLYEQYF.

The V call is TRBV5-1, the J call TRBJ2-7; D uncertain. The CDR3 is 16 amino acids. V lost 0 bases and J lost 1, with 14 bases in between. CDR1 is SGHRS, CDR2 YFSETQ, per germline. The CDR3 nucleotides are TGCGCCAGCAGCTTGGGGTGGAAGAGACCATCCTACGAGCAGTACTTC. Protein sequence: CASSLGWKRPSYEQYF.

This clonotype has at least ten counts. The V and J genes are TRBV20-1 and TRBJ2-5; the match to TRBD1 covers 10 bases. V trimming: 0 bases; J trimming: 2 bases; junction bases outside the gene matches: 6. The CDR3 contains 16 residues. CDR1 is DFQATT, CDR2 SNEGSKA, per germline (reference sequence). This CDR3 is CSARDRDRGHQETQYF. CDR3 DNA sequence: TGCAGTGCTAGAGACCGGGACAGGGGACATCAAGAGACCCAGTACTTC.

This clonotype has at least ten counts. This chain connects TRBV11-2 to TRBJ2-5, with 9 nucleotides matching TRBD1. Unmatched junction bases numbered 10, after V lost 4 bases and J lost 4 bases. This CDR3 has 16 residues. Germline V lookup: CDR1 SGHAT, CDR2 FQNNGV. The CDR3 region has the DNA TGTGCCAGCAGCTACGGGTACAGGGGGCGGACAGAGACCCAGTACTTC. Its translation: CASSYGYRGRTETQYF.

This clonotype was seen many times. The genes are TRBV20-1 and TRBJ2-5; D remains ambiguous. V dropped 0 bases and J dropped 9 bases, with 20 bases sitting between them. The CDR3 is 15 amino acids. Germline V lookup: CDR1 DFQATT, CDR2 SNEGSKA (reference sequence). The CDR3: CSARDFRDRIIAQYF. The CDR3 DNA reads as TGCAGTGCTAGAGATTTCCGTGACCGGATAATTGCCCAGTACTTC.

This clonotype was picked up many times. The gene calls are TRBV20-1 and TRBJ2-5; D is unclear. Between the trimmed V and J ends, which lost 1 base and 2 bases, there was a span of 11 bases. This CDR3 has 14 residues. Germline V CDR1 and CDR2: DFQATT, SNEGSKA (reference sequence). DNA for the CDR3: TGCAGTGCTAGAGCCCAGGCCTTTCAAGAGACCCAGTACTTC. This encodes CSARAQAFQETQYF.

The table lists this clonotype with many counts. V gene TRBV5-1 combines with J gene TRBJ2-7, with D tentatively TRBD2 (5 bases). CDR3 length: 14 residues. V lost 3 bases, J lost 7 bases, and 17 bases lay in between. CDR1 SGHRS and CDR2 YFSETQ come from the germline V gene. DNA of the CDR3: TGCGCCAGCAGCTCCCAGACTACCCAAGGAGAGCAGTACTTC. Protein sequence: CASSSQTTQGEQYF.

The chain has TRBV20-1 and TRBJ2-3, with D possibly being TRBD1 or TRBD2 (5 bases each). V was trimmed by 3 bases and J by 2 bases, leaving 9 bases between them. The CDR3 runs to 13 residues. Germline V gives CDR1 DFQATT, CDR2 SNEGSKA (reference sequence). CDR3 residues: CSARGRDTDTQYF. The DNA of the CDR3 is TGCAGTGCTAGGGGACGGGACACAGATACGCAGTATTTT.

This clonotype was seen many times. The J gene is TRBJ1-5, the V gene TRBV30; no reliable D call. Germline values: CDR1 GTSNPN, CDR2 SVGIG (reference sequence). V lost 0 bases to trimming and J lost 5 bases, with 11 bases between them. The length of the CDR3 is 14 residues. CDR3 residues: CAWSVRRGDQPQHF. CDR3 DNA sequence: TGTGCCTGGAGTGTACGGCGCGGTGATCAGCCCCAGCATTTT.

This clonotype has ten or more counts. The rearrangement joins TRBV7-2 to TRBJ2-5; D is perhaps TRBD1 (6 bases). Germline V lookup: CDR1 SGHTA, CDR2 FQGNSA. V lost 5 bases to trimming and J lost 4 bases, with 11 bases between them. The CDR3 runs to 13 residues. CDR3 in amino acids: CASSEQGRETQYF. As DNA, the CDR3 is TGTGCCAGCAGCGAACAGGGCCGAGAGACCCAGTACTTC.

The sample holds many counts of this clonotype. The chain has TRBV30 and TRBJ2-7; 14 nucleotides match TRBD2. Germline values: CDR1 GTSNPN, CDR2 SVGIG (reference sequence). This CDR3 is 16 amino acids long. The J segment lost 6 bases and the V segment lost 2 bases, leaving 9 bases of the junction unmatched. The CDR3 region has the DNA TGTGCCTGGAGTTCAACCGGGACTAGCGGGAGCGGCGAGCAGTACTTC. Protein: CAWSSTGTSGSGEQYF.

In its sample, this clonotype was seen many times. The rearrangement joins TRBV6-4 to TRBJ1-1; TRBD1 matches 7 bases. The length of the CDR3 is 13 residues. Germline values: CDR1 MRHNA, CDR2 SNTAGT. The J segment lost 5 bases and the V segment lost 3 bases, leaving 3 bases of the junction unmatched. CDR3 in DNA: TGTGCCAGCAGTGAGCAGACAGGGACTGAAGCTTTCTTT. Its translation: CASSEQTGTEAFF.

There are many counts of this clonotype. This chain joins TRBV15 and TRBJ2-2; D is undetermined. The CDR3 runs 16 residues. The V gene lost 4 bases and the J gene lost 4 bases, with 16 bases spanning the gap. Germline V lookup: CDR1 LNHNV, CDR2 YYDKDF (reference sequence). The CDR3 DNA reads TGTGCCACCAGCACAACTACGACCTACAGCACCGGGGAGCTGTTTTTT. Its protein is CATSTTTTYSTGELFF.

The J gene is TRBJ2-7, the V gene TRBV3-1, with unresolved D. The CDR3 spans 13 residues. The germline V and J ends were trimmed by 2 bases and 7 bases, with 12 bases remaining between them. Germline V gene sequence: CDR1 LGHDT, CDR2 YNNKEL (reference sequence). The CDR3 DNA reads TGTGCCAGCAGCCAATTCCCGGACGGGGAGCAGTACTTC. Protein sequence: CASSQFPDGEQYF.

In its sample, this clonotype was seen many times. The gene calls are TRBV12-3 or TRBV12-4 and TRBJ1-3, with a tentative D call TRBD1 (6 bases). The CDR3 totals 16 residues. Trimming stripped 6 bases from V and 3 bases from J, with 18 bases between. This chain's CDR3 is CASRIQGGANGNTIYF. The CDR3 DNA follows: TGTGCCAGCAGAATCCAAGGGGGGGCGAATGGAAACACCATATATTTT.

This clonotype was recorded many times. The chain joins TRBV12-3 or TRBV12-4 to TRBJ1-2; D call uncertain. The ends were cut back, 5 bases at V and 5 bases at J, with 9 bases in the middle. This CDR3 has 12 amino acids. CDR3 sequence: CASSAEGYGYTF. The CDR3 DNA is TGTGCCAGCAGTGCCGAAGGTTATGGCTACACCTTC.

This clonotype was observed once. J is TRBJ2-4 and V is TRBV7-2, with unresolved D. The V end lost 1 base, the J end lost 5 bases, and 3 bases lay between the germline ends. Germline V gene sequence: CDR1 SGHTA, CDR2 FQGNSA. The CDR3 consists of 12 residues. The CDR3 loop is CASSLGQNIQYF. The CDR3 DNA sequence: TGTGCCAGCAGCTTAGGACAAAACATTCAGTACTTC.

The rearrangement uses TRBV11-2 and TRBJ2-7; possibly TRBD2 for D (5 bases). The V end lost 1 base, the J end lost 6 bases, and 19 bases lay between the germline ends. Germline V lookup: CDR1 SGHAT, CDR2 FQNNGV. The CDR3 runs to 16 residues. The CDR3 is CASSLGRLAGLAEQYF. The CDR3 region has the DNA TGTGCCAGCAGCTTAGGTCGTCTAGCCGGTTTAGCCGAGCAGTACTTC.

This clonotype was counted at least ten times. The V and J genes are TRBV19 and TRBJ2-1; 8 bases are shared with TRBD2. This CDR3 is 13 amino acids long. J gave up 9 bases and V 5 bases, and 6 bases lay outside the gene matches. Germline V gene lookup returns CDR1 LNHDA and CDR2 SQIVND (reference sequence). The CDR3 DNA reads TGTGCCAGTAGTGCCGGGACTAGTGGTGAGCAGTTCTTC. This sequence encodes CASSAGTSGEQFF.

The table lists this clonotype with many counts. The chain is built from TRBV30 and TRBJ1-2; D gene uncertain. The CDR3 contains 10 residues. CDR1 is GTSNPN, CDR2 SVGIG, per germline (reference sequence). CDR3 region: CALDVGGYTF. CDR3 coding DNA: TGTGCTTTAGACGTCGGTGGCTACACCTTC.

This clonotype was picked up many times. The J gene is TRBJ1-1, the V gene TRBV29-1; D not certain. This CDR3 has 13 amino acids. V was shortened by 7 bases and J by 0 bases, with 12 bases between the two germline ends. Germline V lookup: CDR1 SQVTM, CDR2 ANQGSEA. The CDR3 DNA sequence: TGCAGCGCGCTGGACCCCTTGAACACTGAAGCTTTCTTT. This sequence encodes CSALDPLNTEAFF.

Concerning this clonotype: A much bigger clone sits one base away, suggesting this may be a read error. CDR3 nucleotide sequence: TGTGCCAGCAGCTCGACTAGCGGGGACACCGGGGAGCTGTTTTTT. Residues: CASSSTSGDTGELFF. The chain recombines TRBV11-2 with TRBJ2-2; 11 bases line up with TRBD2. The CDR3 covers 15 residues. The ends lost 4 bases at V and 3 bases at J; junction bases unmatched: 1. Germline CDR1 is SGHAT and CDR2 is FQNNGV. Combining the CDR3 with reference TRBV11-2 and TRBJ2-2 gives the whole variable domain EAGVAQSPRYKIIEKRQSVAFWCNPISGHATLYWYQQILGQGPKLLIQFQNNGVVDDSQLPKDRFSAERLKGVDSTLKIQPAKLEDSAVYLCASSSTSGDTGELFFGEGSRLTVL.